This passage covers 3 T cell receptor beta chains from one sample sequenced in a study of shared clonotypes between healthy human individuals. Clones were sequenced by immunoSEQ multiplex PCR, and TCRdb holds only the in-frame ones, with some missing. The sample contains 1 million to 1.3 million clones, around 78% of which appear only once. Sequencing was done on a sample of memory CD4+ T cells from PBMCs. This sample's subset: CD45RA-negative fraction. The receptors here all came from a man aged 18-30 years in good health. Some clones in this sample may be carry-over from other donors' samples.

CDR3 nucleotides: TGCGCCAGCAGCTTGGGCACAGGGGGCTGGATAGGAAACACTGAAGCTTTCTTT. Translating it yields CASSLGTGGWIGNTEAFF. The genes are TRBV5-1 and TRBJ1-1; TRBD1 matches at 9 bases. J gave up 2 bases and V 0 bases, and 11 bases lay outside the gene matches. Germline CDR1 and CDR2: SGHRS and YFSETQ. The CDR3 sequence is 18 residues long.

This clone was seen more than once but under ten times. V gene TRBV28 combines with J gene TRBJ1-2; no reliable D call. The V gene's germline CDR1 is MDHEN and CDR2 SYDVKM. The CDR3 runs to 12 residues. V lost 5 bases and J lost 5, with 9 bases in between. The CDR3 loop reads CASSPQVYGYTF. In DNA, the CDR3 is TGTGCCAGCAGTCCCCAGGTTTATGGCTACACCTTC.

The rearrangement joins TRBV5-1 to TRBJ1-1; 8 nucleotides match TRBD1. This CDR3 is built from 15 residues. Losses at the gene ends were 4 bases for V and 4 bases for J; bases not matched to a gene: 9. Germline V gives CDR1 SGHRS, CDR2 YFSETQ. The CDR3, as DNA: TGCGCCAGCAGCCAAGCCAAACAGGGGGGCACTGAAGCTTTCTTT. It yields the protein CASSQAKQGGTEAFF.